This note documents a single T cell receptor (beta chain) sequence. The antigen is not known. These data originate in a study of vaccination effects on CD4 cells after COVID-19. About the study: After the second dose, samples were taken at median day 72. Broader study findings: Convalescent patients were scarce in the study, and it lacked early post-infection timepoints. By a late point after vaccination, infection- and vaccine-induced clones had shrunk markedly through clonal contraction.

Using viral peptide pools, the ViraFEST assay grew out antigen-specific CD4+ T cells prior to sequencing. Subsequent to approximately 11 days of culture, CD4+ T cells were isolated. The participants, recipients of two vaccine doses, got either BNT162b2 or mRNA-1273. The study found no prior SARS-CoV-2 infection in the vaccine recipients, who tested negative for nucleocapsid antibodies. Assay: immunoSEQ multiplex PCR; the TCRdb copy retains only in-frame clones and omits some. The data show approximately 25,000 clones, with nearly 80% seen just once and roughly 6.5% held by the top ten. The germline CDR1 and CDR2 sequences are SGHTA and FQGNSA. V trimming: 1 base; J trimming: 1 base; junction bases outside the gene matches: 10. The CDR3 length is 18 residues.

This TCR came from a human donor who received a COVID-19 vaccine. Some clones in this sample may be carry-over from other donors' samples. The chain uses TRBV7-2 and TRBJ1-3; 7 bases are a match to TRBD1. The specimen was CD4+ T cells from PBMCs cultured with SARS-CoV-2 spike peptides, collected after COVID-19 vaccination. CDR3 protein: CASSLVSGGRGSGNTIYF. The CDR3 nucleotides are TGTGCCAGCAGCTTAGTGTCAGGGGGAAGGGGATCTGGAAACACCATATATTTT. The variable domain in full, completed from reference TRBV7-2 and TRBJ1-3, reads GAGVSQSPSNKVTEKGKDVELRCDPISGHTALYWYRQSLGQGLEFLIYFQGNSAPDKSGLPSDRFSAERTGGSVSTLTIQRTQQEDSAVYLCASSLVSGGRGSGNTIYFGEGSWLTVV.